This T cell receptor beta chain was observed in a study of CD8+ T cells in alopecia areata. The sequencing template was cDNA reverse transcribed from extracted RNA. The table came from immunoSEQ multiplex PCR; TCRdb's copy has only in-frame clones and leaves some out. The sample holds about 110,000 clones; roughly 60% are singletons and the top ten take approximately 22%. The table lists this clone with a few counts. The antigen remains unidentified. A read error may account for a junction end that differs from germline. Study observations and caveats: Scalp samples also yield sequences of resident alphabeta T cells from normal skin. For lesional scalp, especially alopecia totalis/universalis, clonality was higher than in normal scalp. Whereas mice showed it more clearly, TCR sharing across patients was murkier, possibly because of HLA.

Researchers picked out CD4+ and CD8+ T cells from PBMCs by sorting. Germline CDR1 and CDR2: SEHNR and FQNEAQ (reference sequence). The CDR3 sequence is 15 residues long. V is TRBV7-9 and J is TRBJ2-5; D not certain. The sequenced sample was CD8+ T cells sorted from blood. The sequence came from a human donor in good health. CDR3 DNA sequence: TGTGCCAGCAGCTTAGCGTCGACGGGCCAAGGGACCCAGTACTTC. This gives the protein CASSLASTGQGTQYF.